The next 31 T cell receptor beta chains were all read from a single sample in a study of blood T cell repertoires in COVID-19. The protocol was immunoSEQ multiplex PCR, while the TCRdb copy is restricted to in-frame clones and leaves out a portion. The sample has approximately 28,000 clones, about 92% seen once; the top ten hold approximately 0.78%. Specimen: peripheral blood. These receptors all come from a woman in her 70s with COVID-19, enrolled during active disease.

V and J are TRBV6-5 and TRBJ1-4, with D perhaps matching TRBD1 (5 bases). There are 12 residues in the CDR3. V lost 10 bases, J lost 7 bases, and 13 bases lay in between. Per the germline V gene, CDR1 is MNHEY and CDR2 is SVGAGI. In DNA, the CDR3 is TGTGCCATCAAGGGGTCTGGTGAAAAACTGTTTTTT. This codes for CAIKGSGEKLFF.

The rearrangement links TRBV7-2 to TRBJ2-6; a possible D gene is TRBD1 (5 bases). The CDR3 runs to 14 residues. Germline V gene sequence: CDR1 SGHTA, CDR2 FQGNSA. Trimming cost V 6 bases and J 1 base, with 7 bases left between them. The CDR3 sequence: CASSRQSGANVLTF. The CDR3 nucleotides are TGTGCCAGCAGTAGACAGTCTGGGGCCAACGTCCTGACTTTC.

This chain connects TRBV5-4 to TRBJ2-5, with TRBD1 matching over 11 bases. V was pared by 6 bases and J by 3 bases, with 4 bases of the junction left unmatched. In germline, CDR1 is SGHNT, CDR2 YYREEE (reference sequence). The CDR3 spans 14 residues. The CDR3 loop reads CASTGDRGEETQYF. The CDR3 DNA reads TGTGCCAGCACCGGGGACAGGGGGGAAGAGACCCAGTACTTC.

This sequence joins TRBV9 and TRBJ2-7, with 8 bases identical to TRBD1. The CDR3 runs 14 residues. J gave up 2 bases and V 4 bases, and 5 bases lay outside the gene matches. Germline-derived CDR1 and CDR2 are SGDLS and YYNGEE. The CDR3 spells CASSPQGATYEQYF. The CDR3 DNA is TGTGCCAGCAGCCCCCAGGGGGCCACCTACGAGCAGTACTTC.

V is TRBV5-4 and J is TRBJ2-1; D possibly corresponds to TRBD1 (7 bases). CDR1 is SGHNT, CDR2 YYREEE, per germline (reference sequence). Trimming shortened V by 4 bases and J by 2 bases, and 16 bases separated the two germline ends. The CDR3 runs to 16 residues. As DNA, the CDR3 is TGTGCCAGCAGCCCAGGGGGGCGTACTACCTACAATGAGCAGTTCTTC. This codes for CASSPGGRTTYNEQFF.

This clone was seen once. The rearrangement joins TRBV28 to TRBJ2-3; perhaps TRBD2 as D (7 bases). In germline, CDR1 is MDHEN, CDR2 SYDVKM. Trimming shortened V by 2 bases and J by 1 base, and 19 bases separated the two germline ends. This CDR3 region has 18 residues. CDR3 residues: CASSLMSGGALGTDTQYF. Here the CDR3 DNA reads TGTGCCAGCAGTTTAATGTCTGGGGGGGCGCTGGGCACAGATACGCAGTATTTT.

The table lists this clone with a count of one. This chain connects TRBV11-3 to TRBJ1-1; TRBD1 matches 7 bases. J gave up 4 bases and V 2 bases, and 4 bases lay outside the gene matches. The CDR3 runs to 14 residues. Per germline, CDR1 SGHNT and CDR2 YENEEA. The CDR3: CASSLTGVGTEAFF. In DNA, the CDR3 is TGTGCCAGCAGCTTAACAGGGGTGGGCACTGAAGCTTTCTTT.

V is TRBV18 and J is TRBJ1-1; tentatively, D is TRBD1 (6 bases). Trimming pared 2 bases from V and 0 bases from J, leaving 13 bases between. Germline V gene sequence: CDR1 KGHSH, CDR2 LQKENI. The CDR3 spans 16 residues. CDR3 protein: CASSPAGVLMNTEAFF. For the CDR3, the DNA is TGTGCCAGCTCACCAGCAGGGGTCCTTATGAACACTGAAGCTTTCTTT.

The chain recombines TRBV24-1 with TRBJ1-2; possibly TRBD1 for D (6 bases). The CDR3 covers 14 residues. Trimming left V 6 bases short and J 4 bases short, with 14 bases between. Germline V lookup: CDR1 KGHDR, CDR2 SFDVKD. The CDR3 sequence: CATSLSGASYGYTF. DNA of the CDR3: TGTGCCACCAGTCTTTCAGGGGCTAGCTATGGCTACACCTTC.

The chain joins TRBV19 to TRBJ2-7, with D possibly being TRBD1 (6 bases). Per the germline V gene, CDR1 is LNHDA and CDR2 is SQIVND (reference sequence). CDR3 length: 13 residues. Trimming took 5 bases from V and 2 from J, leaving 10 bases between them. The CDR3 sequence: CASSFRGPYEQYF. For the CDR3, the DNA is TGTGCCAGTAGTTTCAGGGGTCCCTACGAGCAGTACTTC.

The chain has TRBV29-1 and TRBJ2-7; 13 nucleotides line up with TRBD2. V trimming: 6 bases; J trimming: 6 bases; junction bases outside the gene matches: 2. The germline CDR1 and CDR2 sequences are SQVTM and ANQGSEA. The CDR3 contains 12 residues. The CDR3 reads CSVGLAGAEQYF. Written as DNA, the CDR3 is TGCAGCGTAGGACTAGCGGGAGCCGAGCAGTACTTC.

The V call is TRBV3-1 (or the pseudogene TRBV3-2), the J call TRBJ1-2; D gene uncertain. CDR1 and CDR2 from the germline V gene are LGHDT and YNNKEL (reference sequence). The CDR3 is 14 residues long. The ends were cut back, 0 bases at V and 8 bases at J, with 13 bases in the middle. CDR3: CASSQDPEIRGYTF. Here the CDR3 DNA reads TGTGCCAGCAGCCAAGATCCAGAAATCAGGGGCTACACCTTC.

This sequence joins TRBV15 and TRBJ1-3; the D is unclear. The CDR3 consists of 14 residues. Looked up from germline, CDR1 is LNHNV and CDR2 is YYDKDF (reference sequence). Trimming took off 3 bases at V and 1 base at J, with 7 bases between the two ends. CDR3 sequence: CATSSGRSGNTIYF. DNA for the CDR3: TGTGCCACCAGCAGCGGGAGGTCTGGAAACACCATATATTTT.

This clone is a singleton in its sample. The chain recombines TRBV27 with TRBJ1-1, with 8 bases that match TRBD1. The CDR3 is made up of 17 amino acids. V lost 4 bases to trimming and J lost 3 bases; unmatched junction nucleotides: 13. CDR1 is MNHEY and CDR2 is SMNVEV in the germline V gene (reference sequence). The CDR3 coding sequence is TGTGCCAGCAGTTCCCCGTCGTTCAGGGGGCAGGACACTGAAGCTTTCTTT. This gives the protein CASSSPSFRGQDTEAFF.

The rearrangement joins TRBV28 to TRBJ2-7, with 11 bases that match TRBD2. The CDR3 has 16 amino acids. With V trimmed by 5 bases and J by 6 bases, 12 bases remained unmatched. Per the germline V gene, CDR1 is MDHEN and CDR2 is SYDVKM. The CDR3 protein is CASSPRIAGGVTEQYF. Written as DNA, the CDR3 is TGTGCCAGCAGTCCACGAATAGCGGGAGGGGTGACCGAGCAGTACTTC.

This rearrangement joins TRBV3-1 (or the pseudogene TRBV3-2) to TRBJ2-1; D might be TRBD1 (6 bases). V was cut by 4 bases and J by 7 bases, with 14 bases left in between. This CDR3 spans 14 amino acids. CDR1 is LGHDT, CDR2 YNNKEL, per germline (reference sequence). CDR3: CASSRAGAKNEQFF. DNA of the CDR3: TGTGCCAGCAGCCGGGCAGGGGCGAAAAATGAGCAGTTCTTC.

The V call is TRBV5-4, the J call TRBJ2-5; 7 bases map to TRBD1. Germline CDR1 reads SGHNT; CDR2 reads YYREEE (reference sequence). The ends lost 0 bases at V and 1 base at J; junction bases unmatched: 3. The CDR3 is 15 residues long. The CDR3 spells CASSLDGQAQETQYF. In DNA, the CDR3 is TGTGCCAGCAGCTTGGATGGACAGGCCCAAGAGACCCAGTACTTC.

The chain is built from TRBV20-1 and TRBJ2-1, with TRBD2 matching over 8 bases. Germline values: CDR1 DFQATT, CDR2 SNEGSKA (reference sequence). The CDR3 covers 16 residues. V shed 3 bases and J 0 bases; nucleotides not matched to a gene: 7. In DNA form, the CDR3 reads TGCAGTGCTAGTCCGTCTAGCGGGTTCTCCTACAATGAGCAGTTCTTC. Amino acids: CSASPSSGFSYNEQFF.

The chain combines TRBV19 with TRBJ2-4; 12 bases fit TRBD2. Trimming at V came to 0 bases and at J to 1 base, leaving 7 bases not matched to a gene. This CDR3 region has 19 residues. Germline V lookup: CDR1 LNHDA, CDR2 SQIVND (reference sequence). CDR3: CASSIDTSGRIGAKNIQYF. The CDR3 DNA follows: TGTGCCAGTAGTATAGATACTAGCGGGAGGATCGGGGCCAAAAACATTCAGTACTTC. Together with reference TRBV19 and TRBJ2-4, the CDR3 gives the full variable domain: DGGITQSPKYLFRKEGQNVTLSCEQNLNHDAMYWYRQDPGQGLRLIYYSQIVNDFQKGDIAEGYSVSREKKESFPLTVTSAQKNPTAFYLCASSIDTSGRIGAKNIQYFGAGTRLSVL.

V is TRBV27 and J is TRBJ1-1, with a tentative D call TRBD1 (5 bases). Per the germline V gene, CDR1 is MNHEY and CDR2 is SMNVEV (reference sequence). V was pared by 1 base and J by 3 bases, with 6 bases between. The CDR3 consists of 13 residues. For the CDR3, the DNA is TGTGCCAGCAGTTTATTACAGGACACTGAAGCTTTCTTT. It codes for CASSLLQDTEAFF.

For the CDR3, the DNA is TGTGCCAGCAGTTTATGGCCAGGGACCTACGAGCAGTACTTC. Encoded protein: CASSLWPGTYEQYF. The rearrangement links TRBV28 to TRBJ2-7, with D possibly TRBD1 on 5 matching bases. The length of the CDR3 is 14 residues. Germline V gene sequence: CDR1 MDHEN, CDR2 SYDVKM. Trimming removed 0 bases at V and 2 bases at J, with 8 bases between.

The V call is TRBV19, the J call TRBJ2-3, with 8 bases fitting TRBD2. Per the germline V gene, CDR1 is LNHDA and CDR2 is SQIVND (reference sequence). The CDR3 loop spans 17 amino acids. Germline trimming cut 6 bases from V and 1 base from J; bases unmatched to any gene: 12. In nucleotides, the CDR3 is TGTGCCAGTAGGTCGGCTAGCGGGCTTGGGGGCACAGATACGCAGTATTTT. Amino acid sequence: CASRSASGLGGTDTQYF.

The V call is TRBV18, the J call TRBJ1-1; 8 bases agree with TRBD1. J was trimmed by 4 bases and V by 5 bases; bases with no gene match: 18. CDR3 length: 18 amino acids. The germline V gene has CDR1 KGHSH and CDR2 LQKENI. CDR3 sequence reads: CASSSNGAGGLLGTEAFF. CDR3 sequence (DNA): TGTGCCAGCTCAAGCAACGGGGCAGGGGGCTTATTGGGCACTGAAGCTTTCTTT.

V usage is TRBV11-3 and J usage is TRBJ2-2, with no clear D. Germline CDR1 and CDR2: SGHNT and YENEEA. The CDR3 covers 13 residues. Deletions cut 1 base from V and 4 bases from J, with 4 bases between. CDR3 nucleotide sequence: TGTGCCAGCAGCTTAGGAGGCACCGGGGAGCTGTTTTTT. Its translation is CASSLGGTGELFF.

This clone was found once. This rearrangement joins TRBV6-5 to TRBJ2-5; 11 bases are a match to TRBD1. This CDR3 spans 14 amino acids. Looked up from germline, CDR1 is MNHEY and CDR2 is SVGAGI. J was trimmed by 7 bases and V by 7 bases; bases with no gene match: 8. CDR3 bases: TGTGCCAGCAAAAAGGACAGGGGGCCGGGGACCCAGTACTTC. This encodes CASKKDRGPGTQYF.

The chain couples TRBV21-1 to TRBJ1-4. TRBV21-1 is shown as a pseudogene. This CDR3 comprises 17 residues. DNA for the CDR3: TGTGCCAGCAGCTCGCCTTGGGAGGGAACAACTAATGAAAAACTGTTTTTT. As protein: CASSSPWEGTTNEKLFF.

The chain recombines TRBV11-2 with TRBJ1-6; no definite D call. The CDR3 loop spans 14 amino acids. Germline V gene lookup returns CDR1 SGHAT and CDR2 FQNNGV. V was trimmed by 6 bases and J by 12 bases, leaving 18 bases between them. DNA for the CDR3: TGTGCCAGCAGTCTTAGTAGAGATGCCGGACCCCTCCACTTT. Amino acids: CASSLSRDAGPLHF.

V and J are TRBV4-1 and TRBJ2-3, with TRBD1 matching 9 bases. The CDR3 is 14 amino acids. CDR1 is MGHRA and CDR2 is YSYEKL in the germline V gene. Trimming took 5 bases from V and 6 from J; bases not matched to a gene: 6. The CDR3 DNA is TGCGCCAGCAGCGACAGGGGGGTGGTGGATACGCAGTATTTT. Its protein is CASSDRGVVDTQYF.

With respect to this clone: This sample also contains other DNA sequences that code for the same CDR3. The chain uses TRBV15 and TRBJ2-1; possible D gene TRBD2, 5 bases. The CDR3 has 16 amino acids. V lost 0 bases, J lost 0 bases, and 9 bases lay in between. From germline, CDR1 is LNHNV and CDR2 YYDKDF (reference sequence). CDR3 protein: CATSRDRGSSYNEQFF. The CDR3 nucleotides read TGTGCCACCAGCAGAGACAGAGGGAGCTCCTACAATGAGCAGTTCTTC.

The CDR3 DNA is TGTGCCAGCAGCGTCAGGACAGGGTCGGGCACTGAAGCTTTCTTT. Its translation: CASSVRTGSGTEAFF. This chain connects TRBV11-2 to TRBJ1-1; TRBD1 aligns across 8 bases. The CDR3 runs 15 residues. The V gene's germline CDR1 is SGHAT and CDR2 FQNNGV. V dropped 5 bases and J dropped 4; count of bases not matched to a gene: 9.

The V and J genes are TRBV30 and TRBJ2-3, with 9 bases lining up with TRBD2. V was clipped by 3 bases and J by 2 bases; unmatched bases: 6. CDR1 and CDR2 (germline): GTSNPN, SVGIG (reference sequence). CDR3 length equals 15 residues. The CDR3 region is CAWSALAGATDTQYF. The CDR3 DNA sequence: TGTGCCTGGAGCGCATTAGCGGGGGCCACAGATACGCAGTATTTT.